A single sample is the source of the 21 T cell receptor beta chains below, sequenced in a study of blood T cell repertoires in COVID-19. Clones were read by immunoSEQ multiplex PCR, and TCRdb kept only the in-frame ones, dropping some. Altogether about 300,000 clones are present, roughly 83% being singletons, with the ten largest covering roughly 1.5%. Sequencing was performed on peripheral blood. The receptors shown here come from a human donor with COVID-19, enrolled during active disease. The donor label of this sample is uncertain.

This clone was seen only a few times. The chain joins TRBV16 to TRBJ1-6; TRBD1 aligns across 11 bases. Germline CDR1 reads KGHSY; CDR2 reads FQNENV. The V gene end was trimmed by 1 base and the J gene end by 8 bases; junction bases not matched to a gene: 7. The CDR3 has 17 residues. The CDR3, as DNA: TGTGCCAGCAGCCAATTCTCCGGACAGGGGGCTTATTCACCCCTCCACTTT. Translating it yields CASSQFSGQGAYSPLHF.

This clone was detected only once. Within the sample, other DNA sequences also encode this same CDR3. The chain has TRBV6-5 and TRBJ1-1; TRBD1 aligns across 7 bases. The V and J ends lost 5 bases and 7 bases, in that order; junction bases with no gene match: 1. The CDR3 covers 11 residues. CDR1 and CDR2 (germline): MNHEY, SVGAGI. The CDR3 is CASSRDSEAFF. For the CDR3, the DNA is TGTGCCAGCAGTCGGGACAGTGAAGCTTTCTTT.

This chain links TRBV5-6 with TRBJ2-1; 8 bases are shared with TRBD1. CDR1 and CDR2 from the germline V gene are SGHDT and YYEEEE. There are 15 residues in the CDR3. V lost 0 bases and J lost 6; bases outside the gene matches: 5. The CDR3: CASSLGRQGSNEQFF. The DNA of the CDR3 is TGTGCCAGCAGCTTGGGAAGACAGGGGAGCAATGAGCAGTTCTTC.

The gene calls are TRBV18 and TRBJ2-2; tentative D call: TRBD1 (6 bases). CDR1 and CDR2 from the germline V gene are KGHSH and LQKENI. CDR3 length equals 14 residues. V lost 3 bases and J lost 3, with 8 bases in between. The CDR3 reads CASSPRTDTGELFF. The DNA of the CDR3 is TGTGCCAGCTCACCTAGGACAGACACCGGGGAGCTGTTTTTT.

The CDR3 reads CASSQTGQGTYEQYF. In DNA form, the CDR3 reads TGTGCCAGCAGCCAGACGGGACAGGGGACCTACGAGCAGTACTTC. J is TRBJ2-7 and V is TRBV11-2, with 10 nucleotides matching TRBD1. The CDR3 has 15 amino acids. V was clipped by 5 bases and J by 2 bases; unmatched bases: 6. The germline gives CDR1 SGHAT, CDR2 FQNNGV.

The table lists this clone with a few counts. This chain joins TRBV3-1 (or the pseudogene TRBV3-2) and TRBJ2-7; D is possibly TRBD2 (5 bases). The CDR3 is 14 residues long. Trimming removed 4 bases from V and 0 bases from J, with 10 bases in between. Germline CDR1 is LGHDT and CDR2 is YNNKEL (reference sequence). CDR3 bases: TGTGCCAGCAGCCTAGGAGGAAGCTCCTACGAGCAGTACTTC. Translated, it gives CASSLGGSSYEQYF.

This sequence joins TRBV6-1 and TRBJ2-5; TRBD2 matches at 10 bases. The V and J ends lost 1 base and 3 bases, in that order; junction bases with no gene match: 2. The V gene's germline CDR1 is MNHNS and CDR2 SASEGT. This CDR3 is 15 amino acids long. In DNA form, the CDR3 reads TGTGCCAGCAGTGAAGTCGGACTAGCGGAAGAGACCCAGTACTTC. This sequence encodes CASSEVGLAEETQYF.

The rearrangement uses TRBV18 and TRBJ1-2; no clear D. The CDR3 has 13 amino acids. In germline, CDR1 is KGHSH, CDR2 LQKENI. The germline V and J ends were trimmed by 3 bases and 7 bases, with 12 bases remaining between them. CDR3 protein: CASSPSYSGGYTF. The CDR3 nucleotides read TGTGCCAGCTCACCCTCATACTCGGGTGGCTACACCTTC.

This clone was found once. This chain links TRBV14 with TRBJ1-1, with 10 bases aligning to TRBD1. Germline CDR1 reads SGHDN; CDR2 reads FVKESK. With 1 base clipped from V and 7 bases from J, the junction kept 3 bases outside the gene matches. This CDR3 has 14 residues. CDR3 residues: CASSQVRTGGEAFF. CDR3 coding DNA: TGTGCCAGCAGCCAAGTGAGGACAGGGGGTGAAGCTTTCTTT.

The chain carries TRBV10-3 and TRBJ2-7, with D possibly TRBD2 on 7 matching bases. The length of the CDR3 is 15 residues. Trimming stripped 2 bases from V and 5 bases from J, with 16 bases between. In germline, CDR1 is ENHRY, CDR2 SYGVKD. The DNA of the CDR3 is TGTGCCATCAGTGAGCCCCAAGGGGGGGTCGACGAGCAGTACTTC. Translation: CAISEPQGGVDEQYF.

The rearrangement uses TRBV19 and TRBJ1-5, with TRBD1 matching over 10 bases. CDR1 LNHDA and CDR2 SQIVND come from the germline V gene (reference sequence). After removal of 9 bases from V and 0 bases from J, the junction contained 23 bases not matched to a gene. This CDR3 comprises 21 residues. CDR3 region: CASRDRGRLSATWGSNQPQHF. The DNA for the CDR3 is TGTGCCAGCAGGGACAGGGGCCGCCTTAGTGCCACATGGGGTAGCAATCAGCCCCAGCATTTT.

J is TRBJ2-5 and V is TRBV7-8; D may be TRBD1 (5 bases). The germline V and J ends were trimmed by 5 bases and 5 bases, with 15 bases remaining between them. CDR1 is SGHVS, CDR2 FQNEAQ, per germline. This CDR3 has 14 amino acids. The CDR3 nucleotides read TGTGCCAGCAGCAACGGCCGCAGGGTTGAGACCCAGTACTTC. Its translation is CASSNGRRVETQYF.

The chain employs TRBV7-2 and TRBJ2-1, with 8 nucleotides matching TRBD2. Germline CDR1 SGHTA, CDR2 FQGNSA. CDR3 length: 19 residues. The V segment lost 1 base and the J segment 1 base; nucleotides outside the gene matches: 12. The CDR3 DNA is TGTGCCAGCAGCTTAGTCGCGGGGGGACTTATTAGATCCTACAATGAGCAGTTCTTC. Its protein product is CASSLVAGGLIRSYNEQFF.

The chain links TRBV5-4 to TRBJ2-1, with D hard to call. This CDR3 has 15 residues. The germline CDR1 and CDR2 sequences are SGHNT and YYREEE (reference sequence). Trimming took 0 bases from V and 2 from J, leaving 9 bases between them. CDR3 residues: CASSLAPTTYNEQFF. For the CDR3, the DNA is TGTGCCAGCAGCTTGGCCCCCACAACCTACAATGAGCAGTTCTTC. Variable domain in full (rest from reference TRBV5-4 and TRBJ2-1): ETGVTQSPTHLIKTRGQQVTLRCSSQSGHNTVSWYQQALGQGPQFIFQYYREEENGRGNFPPRFSGLQFPNYSSELNVNALELDDSALYLCASSLAPTTYNEQFFGPGTRLTVL.

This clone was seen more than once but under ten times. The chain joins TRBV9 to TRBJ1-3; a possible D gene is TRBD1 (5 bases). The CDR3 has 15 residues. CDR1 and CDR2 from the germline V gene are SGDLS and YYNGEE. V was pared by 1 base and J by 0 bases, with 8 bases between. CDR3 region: CASSVSGLSGNTIYF. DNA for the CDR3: TGTGCCAGCAGCGTATCGGGACTCTCTGGAAACACCATATATTTT.

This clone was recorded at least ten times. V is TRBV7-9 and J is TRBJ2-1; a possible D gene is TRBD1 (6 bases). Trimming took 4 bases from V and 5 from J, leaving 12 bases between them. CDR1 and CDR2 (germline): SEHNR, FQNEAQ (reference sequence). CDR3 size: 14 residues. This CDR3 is CASSSTQGNNEQFF. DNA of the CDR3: TGTGCCAGCAGCTCGACACAGGGTAACAATGAGCAGTTCTTC.

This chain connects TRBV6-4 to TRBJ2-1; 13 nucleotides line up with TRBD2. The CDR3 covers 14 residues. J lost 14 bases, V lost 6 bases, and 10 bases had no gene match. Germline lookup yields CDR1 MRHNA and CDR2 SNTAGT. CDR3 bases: TGTGCCAGCAGCTCCGGACTAGCGGGAGCAAGAAAGTTCTTC. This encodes CASSSGLAGARKFF.

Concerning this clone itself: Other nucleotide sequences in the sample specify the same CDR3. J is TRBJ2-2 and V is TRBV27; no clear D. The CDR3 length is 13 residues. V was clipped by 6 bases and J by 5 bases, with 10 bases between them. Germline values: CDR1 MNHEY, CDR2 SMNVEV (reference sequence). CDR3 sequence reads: CASSFSVTGELFF. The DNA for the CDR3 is TGTGCCAGCAGCTTTAGTGTGACCGGGGAGCTGTTTTTT.

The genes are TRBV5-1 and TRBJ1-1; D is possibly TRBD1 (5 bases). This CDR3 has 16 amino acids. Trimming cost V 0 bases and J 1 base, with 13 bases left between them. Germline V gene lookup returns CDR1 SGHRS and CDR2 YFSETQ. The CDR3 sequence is CASSLGAGRQNTEAFF. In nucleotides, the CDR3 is TGCGCCAGCAGCTTGGGAGCGGGACGGCAGAACACTGAAGCTTTCTTT.

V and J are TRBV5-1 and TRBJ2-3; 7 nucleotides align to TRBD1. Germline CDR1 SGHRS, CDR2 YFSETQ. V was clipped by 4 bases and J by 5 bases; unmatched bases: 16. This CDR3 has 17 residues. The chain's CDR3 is CASSGTLRDSRKDTQYF. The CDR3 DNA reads TGCGCCAGCAGCGGTACGCTCCGGGACAGCCGGAAAGATACGCAGTATTTT.

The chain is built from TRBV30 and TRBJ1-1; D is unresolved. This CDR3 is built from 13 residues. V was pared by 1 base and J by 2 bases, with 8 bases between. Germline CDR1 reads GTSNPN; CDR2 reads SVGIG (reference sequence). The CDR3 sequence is CAWSGPLNTEAFF. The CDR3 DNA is TGTGCCTGGAGTGGCCCTCTAAACACTGAAGCTTTCTTT.